This record concerns one T cell receptor (beta chain) sequence. The target antigen is unknown. In the PCR, 60 Vbeta and 13 Jbeta primers were used. Only in-frame clones appear in the TCRdb table, and some are missing; sequencing was by immunoSEQ multiplex PCR. Among about 150,000 clones listed, roughly 66% were seen once. This entry is derived from a study of cytomegalovirus exposure and HLA in healthy donors. Study in general: Assignment to the Caucasian-associated ancestry cluster applied to around 82% of the approximately 370 genotyped donors. Study-level results: Some 17,000 TCR beta sequences were associated with HLA alleles at 0.05 false discovery rate in a later analysis. A later analysis found common viral pathogens apparently linked to several of the most significant clusters. DRB1 showed the most TCR associations and HLA-C the fewest in a later analysis, as rates varied by HLA locus.

Sequenced: PBMCs. The source is a woman between 55 and 75 years old in good health and CMV-seronegative.

In nucleotides, the CDR3 is TGTGCCAGCAGCTCTAGAGCGGGAGGAACCGGGGAGCTGTTTTTT. Its protein product is CASSSRAGGTGELFF. This chain uses TRBV9 with TRBJ2-2, with TRBD2 matching 9 bases. Per germline, CDR1 SGDLS and CDR2 YYNGEE. The CDR3 is made up of 15 amino acids. V dropped 4 bases and J dropped 5; count of bases not matched to a gene: 6.